This T cell receptor beta chain derives from a study of response to subunit inactivated influenza vaccine. TCRdb fed the RT-PCR reads into MiXCR, producing one record per CDR3 protein. There are approximately 500,000 distinct CDR3 sequences in the sample; 10% to 15% occur only once, and around 13% lies in the top ten. V was clipped by 6 bases and J by 0 bases, with 13 bases between them. From germline, CDR1 is ENHRY and CDR2 SYGVKD. CDR3 size: 15 residues. This clonotype was observed at least ten times. The material was PBMCs from blood, obtained around seven weeks after vaccination. The chain employs TRBV10-3 and TRBJ2-3; a possible D gene is TRBD2 (6 bases). The sequence was collected from a man aged 50 to 59 who received an inactivated influenza vaccine. In DNA form, the CDR3 reads TGTGCCATCAGCGCCTCAGGGACTAGCACAGATACGCAGTATTTT. Its translation is CAISASGTSTDTQYF.